This T cell receptor (beta chain) derives from a study of radiation and T cells in renal cell carcinoma (TCRdb year 2020). At the level of the whole study: In total, approximately 53 samples underwent TCR beta sequencing: 25 or so tumors plus 27 peripheral blood samples. The last blood draw happened 4 weeks after radiation, timed to coincide with nephrectomy. Across all 55 or so samples, several million unique CDR3 nucleotide sequences encoding 2,658,974 unique CDR3 amino acid sequences were identified.

Between the V and J ends, shortened by 4 bases and 4 bases respectively, the junction contains 16 bases. Per the germline V gene, MNHEY is the CDR1 and SVGAGI is the CDR2. The CDR3 starts with the cysteine, ends with the phenylalanine, and has 15 residues. CDR3 DNA only is kept here, 45 bases in frame from base 1. TCR beta libraries were generated from genomic DNA with the immunoSEQ kit, following the manufacturer's recommendations. For library preparation, a first multiplex PCR was performed with proprietary primers, followed by a second PCR in which unique barcodes were added, and bead cleanups were performed after each round. A positive control reaction and a negative control reaction, both provided in the kit, were run with every batch of samples. The final libraries underwent checking on an Agilent 4200 TapeStation D1000 ScreenTape, volumetric pooling, and quantification by qPCR. Sequencing was performed on an Illumina NextSeq500 using a MidOutput 150-cycle cartridge, with 156 Read1 cycles, 15 Index1 cycles, and the kit custom primers. The pooled library was loaded at 0.8 to 1 pM, and 20% PhiX control was spiked in. From the authors' description of their analysis: Vendor-processed data were analyzed in R, with a clonotype defined as all T cells sharing the same CDR3 nucleotide sequence. In the clone abundance analyses, frequencies were normalized to the 10,000 most abundant clones in each sample. Public T cell clones, which averaged fewer than five per sample, were removed prior to analysis. Tumor-enriched clonotypes and baseline blood-enriched clonotypes were defined as those with an abundance difference of at least 32-fold between compartments. Clonotypes expanded or contracted between blood time points were identified with a beta-binomial differential abundance model. Tumor-blood repertoire similarity was measured with the Baroni-Urbani and Buser coefficient, and groups were compared using two-tailed Wilcoxon tests in R. TCRdb stores this immuneACCESS table with in-frame sequences only. Part of the clones is absent; in the studies checked, under half of the shortfall reflects unresolved V genes, and no reason is known for the rest. V and J calls and clone size come straight from that table; D and trimming were deduced from the DNA. Counted in this sample were around 180,000 clones; 88% of them appeared once. The biggest ten clones account for about 11% of the sample.

The investigation overall reported the following: Tracking of blood repertoire dynamics stopped at about 4 weeks after treatment, with no follow-up past that point. An increase in top tumor clonotypes in blood was observed from baseline to 2 weeks post-radiation, followed by contraction by 4 weeks, which was taken to suggest transient expansion of tumor-resident clones. The single-armed trial design could not address effects of radiation dose or scheduling on the TCR repertoire. Because pretreatment tumor biopsies were not available, the study could not determine whether clonotypes were already present within the tumor at baseline.

Sample time point, as interpreted from the label and publication: blood 4 weeks post-SBRT, at nephrectomy. This sample's treatment or condition label indicates: 15 Gy SBRT to primary tumor, nephrectomy 4 weeks later. The samples were obtained from a clinical trial, where primary renal cell carcinomas were treated with 15 Gy stereotactic body radiation therapy and then removed by nephrectomy 4 weeks afterward. To follow tumor-enriched clonotypes, serial peripheral blood was collected from radiation-treated patients at baseline and at 2 weeks and 4 weeks after SBRT. Every patient had renal cell carcinoma of clear cell pathology. Genomic DNA for TCR sequencing was prepared using the QIAamp DNA Blood Mini Kit (Qiagen). The analyses included just those samples that passed every quality control check. Turning to this clone: This clone's antigen is unknown. Within one base of it there is no much larger clone, and no base qualities were kept.

This TCR derives from a woman in her 50s with renal cell carcinoma. This sequence uses TRBV6-5 and TRBJ2-5; matching of 5 bases hints at TRBD2 as the D gene. Material: blood, obtained from a patient whose treatment included radiotherapy and nephrectomy. The CDR3 amino acid sequence is: CASSLRPGNPETQYF. The sequenced DNA: TGTGCCAGCAGTTTACGCCCGGGGAACCCAGAGACCCAGTACTTC.